One TCR beta chain is described in this entry. It lacks a known antigen. Qualities for individual bases were not recorded, and no much larger clone is one base off. This sample was taken from a study of T cells in localized non-small cell lung cancer (dated by TCRdb to 2020 to 2021). Some background on the complete study: T cell repertoires of more than 200 early-stage NSCLC patients were analyzed, with tumors being compared against uninvolved tumor-adjacent lungs. All 220 or so NSCLC patients in the cohort were treatment-naive and had localized lung tumors that were resected. Of the NSCLC patients, 129 were male and about 97 were female, and the mean age was approximately 66 years.

Cut back by 5 bases and 5 bases, the V and J ends lie 10 bases apart. The germline V gene (reference sequence) supplies CDR1 LNHDA and CDR2 SQIVND. The CDR3, cysteine through phenylalanine, is 13 amino acids long. The entry retains the CDR3 DNA only, 39 bases that are in frame from base 1. At diagnosis, tumor, uninvolved tumor-adjacent lung and peripheral blood were collected and then preserved as a mix of FFPE and fresh-frozen material. For TCR repertoire profiling, blood samples were analyzed as peripheral blood mononuclear cells. TCR beta CDR3 regions were sequenced from DNA using the immunoSEQ Assay. From the authors' description of their analysis: T cell density was computed as TCR beta template counts normalized to usable DNA estimated by amplifying housekeeping genes. Using the preseqR package, richness was estimated by extrapolating to 120,000 templates for tissue samples and 400,000 templates for PBMC samples. Clonality was calculated as one minus Pielou's evenness. Tissue-enriched TCRs were identified by differential abundance testing using productive amino-acid clonotypes, minimum total count 5 and alpha 0.1. The Jaccard Index and the Morisita Overlap Index were used to measure how much the repertoires overlapped between compartments. GLIPH clustered TCR beta CDR3s with public tetramer-defined viral CDR3s; viral motifs required at least three viral sequences plus V-gene enrichment. This is the immuneACCESS table as TCRdb keeps it, with only in-frame sequences that have V and J called. A part of the clones is gone; compared with another copy, unresolved V genes explain less than half, and the rest is unexplained. D and trimming come from the DNA, and the V and J calls and clone size come from that table. This sample comprises tens of thousands of clones, approximately 88% of them detected only once. The ten biggest clones cover 1.3% of the sample.

The full study reports these points: Higher blood T cell density associated with longer overall survival, while higher adjacent-lung clonality associated with shorter survival. Because multi-region sequencing of the tumors was not done, intratumor heterogeneity could not be ruled out. A median of roughly 60 of the top 100 tumor clones were detected in paired uninvolved adjacent lung, and 28 of these tumor clones were also found among the top 100 clones of the paired uninvolved adjacent lung. Because the study design was exploratory, TCR variables were selected using unadjusted p-values without false-discovery rate correction. Uninvolved tumor-adjacent lung showed the highest T cell clonality, higher than tumor, which suggests more focused antigenic responses in the uninvolved tumor-adjacent lung.

The sequence was collected from a female donor aged 60 or older with stage I lung adenocarcinoma. Sequencing was performed on peripheral blood, taken before any cancer treatment. This receptor chain uses TRBV19 and TRBJ1-3, with a tentative D gene TRBD1 over 5 matching bases. The CDR3 corresponds to CASSPGPRNTIYF. The nucleotide sequence is given as TGTGCCAGTAGTCCGGGACCGAGAAACACCATATATTTT.